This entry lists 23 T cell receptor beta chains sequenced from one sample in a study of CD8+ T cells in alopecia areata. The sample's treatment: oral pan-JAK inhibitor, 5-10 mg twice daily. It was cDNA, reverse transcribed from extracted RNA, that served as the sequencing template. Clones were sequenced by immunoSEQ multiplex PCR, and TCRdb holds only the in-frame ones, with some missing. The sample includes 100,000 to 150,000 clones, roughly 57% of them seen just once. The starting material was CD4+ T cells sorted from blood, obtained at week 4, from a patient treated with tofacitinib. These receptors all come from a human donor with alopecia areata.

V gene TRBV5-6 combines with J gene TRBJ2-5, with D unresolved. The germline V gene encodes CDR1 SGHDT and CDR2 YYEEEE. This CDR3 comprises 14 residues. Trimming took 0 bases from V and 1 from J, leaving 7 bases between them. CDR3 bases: TGTGCCAGCAGCTTGGGGACGGTCCAAGAGACCCAGTACTTC. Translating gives CASSLGTVQETQYF.

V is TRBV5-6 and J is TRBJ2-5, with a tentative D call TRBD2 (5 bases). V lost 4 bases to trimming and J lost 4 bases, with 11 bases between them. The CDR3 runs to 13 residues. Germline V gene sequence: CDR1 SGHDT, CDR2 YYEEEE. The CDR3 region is CASSVRSGETQYF. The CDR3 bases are TGTGCCAGCAGCGTACGAAGCGGAGAGACCCAGTACTTC. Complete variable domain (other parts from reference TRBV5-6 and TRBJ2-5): DAGVTQSPTHLIKTRGQQVTLRCSPKSGHDTVSWYQQALGQGPQFIFQYYEEEERQRGNFPDRFSGHQFPNYSSELNVNALLLGDSALYLCASSVRSGETQYFGPGTRLLVL.

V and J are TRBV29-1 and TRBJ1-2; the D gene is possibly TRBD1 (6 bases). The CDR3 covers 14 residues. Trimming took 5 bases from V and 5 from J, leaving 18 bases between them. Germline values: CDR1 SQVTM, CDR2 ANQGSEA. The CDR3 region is CSVNARTALYGYTF. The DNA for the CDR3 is TGCAGCGTTAACGCCAGGACAGCTTTATATGGCTACACCTTC.

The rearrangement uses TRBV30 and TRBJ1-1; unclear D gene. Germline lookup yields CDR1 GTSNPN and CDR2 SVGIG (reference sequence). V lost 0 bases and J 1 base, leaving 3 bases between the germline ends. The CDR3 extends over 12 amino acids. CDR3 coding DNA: TGTGCCTGGAGTGTACCGAACACTGAAGCTTTCTTT. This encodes CAWSVPNTEAFF. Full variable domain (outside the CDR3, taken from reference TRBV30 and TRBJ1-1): SQTIHQWPATLVQPVGSPLSLECTVEGTSNPNLYWYRQAAGRGLQLLFYSVGIGQISSEVPQNLSASRPQDRQFILSSKKLLLSDSGFYLCAWSVPNTEAFFGQGTRLTVV.

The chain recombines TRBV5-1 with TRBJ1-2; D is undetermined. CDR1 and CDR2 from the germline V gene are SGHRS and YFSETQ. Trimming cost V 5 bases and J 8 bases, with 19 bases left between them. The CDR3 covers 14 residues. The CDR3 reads CASRPTLGSGGYTF. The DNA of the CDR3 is TGCGCCAGCAGACCAACCCTCGGGTCGGGAGGCTACACCTTC.

Here the CDR3 reads CASSPPRGNNEQFF. The CDR3, as DNA: TGTGCCAGCTCACCTCCCCGGGGAAACAATGAGCAGTTCTTC. The V gene is TRBV18, the J gene TRBJ2-1, with D maybe TRBD2 (5 bases). The germline gives CDR1 KGHSH, CDR2 LQKENI. The CDR3 consists of 14 residues. Trimming took off 3 bases at V and 5 bases at J, with 11 bases between the two ends.

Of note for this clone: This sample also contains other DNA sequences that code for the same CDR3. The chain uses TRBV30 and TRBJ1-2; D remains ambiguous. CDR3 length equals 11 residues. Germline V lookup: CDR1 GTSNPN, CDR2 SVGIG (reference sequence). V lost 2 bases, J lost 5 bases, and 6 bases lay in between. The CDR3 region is CAWSLRYGYTF. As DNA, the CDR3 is TGTGCCTGGAGTCTGCGATATGGCTACACCTTC.

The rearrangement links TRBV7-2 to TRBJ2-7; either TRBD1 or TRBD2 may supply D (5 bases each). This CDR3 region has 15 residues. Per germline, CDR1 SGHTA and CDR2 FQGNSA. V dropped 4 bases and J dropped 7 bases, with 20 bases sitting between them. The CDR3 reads CASSSSTGARGEQYF. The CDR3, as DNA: TGTGCCAGCAGCTCTTCAACCGGGGCACGAGGAGAGCAGTACTTC.

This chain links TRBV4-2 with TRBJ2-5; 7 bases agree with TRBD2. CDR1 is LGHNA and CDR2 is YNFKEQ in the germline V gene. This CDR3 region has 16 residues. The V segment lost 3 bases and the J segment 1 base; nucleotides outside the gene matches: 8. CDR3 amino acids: CASSHGSSSGQETQYF. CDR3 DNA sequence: TGTGCCAGCAGCCACGGATCCTCTAGCGGCCAAGAGACCCAGTACTTC.

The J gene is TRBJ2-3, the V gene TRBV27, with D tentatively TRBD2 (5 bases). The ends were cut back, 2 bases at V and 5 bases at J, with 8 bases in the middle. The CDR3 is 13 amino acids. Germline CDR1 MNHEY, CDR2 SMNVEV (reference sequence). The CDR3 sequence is CASSLVGRDTQYF. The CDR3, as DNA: TGTGCCAGCAGTTTAGTAGGGAGAGATACGCAGTATTTT.

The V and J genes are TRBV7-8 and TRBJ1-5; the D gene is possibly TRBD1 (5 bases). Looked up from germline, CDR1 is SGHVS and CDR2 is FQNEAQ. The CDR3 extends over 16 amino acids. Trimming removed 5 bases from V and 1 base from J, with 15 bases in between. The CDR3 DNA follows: TGTGCCAGCAGCCGAGCAGGGTTGGGGAGCAATCAGCCCCAGCATTTT. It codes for CASSRAGLGSNQPQHF.

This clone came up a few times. CDR3 in DNA: TGCGCCAGCAGCCAAGGCCCCGGGGGGCAGGGGAGGACAGATACGCAGTATTTT. This sequence encodes CASSQGPGGQGRTDTQYF. J is TRBJ2-3 and V is TRBV4-1; weak D call: TRBD2 (7 bases). This CDR3 spans 18 amino acids. V lost 1 base and J 3 bases, leaving 20 bases between the germline ends. Looked up from germline, CDR1 is MGHRA and CDR2 is YSYEKL.

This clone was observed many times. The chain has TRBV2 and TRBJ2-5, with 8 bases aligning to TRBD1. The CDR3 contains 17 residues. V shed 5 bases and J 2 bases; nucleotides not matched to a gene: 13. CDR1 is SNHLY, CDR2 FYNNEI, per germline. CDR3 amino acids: CASSIAGWQGAQETQYF. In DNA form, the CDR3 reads TGTGCCAGCAGTATTGCAGGTTGGCAGGGGGCTCAAGAGACCCAGTACTTC.

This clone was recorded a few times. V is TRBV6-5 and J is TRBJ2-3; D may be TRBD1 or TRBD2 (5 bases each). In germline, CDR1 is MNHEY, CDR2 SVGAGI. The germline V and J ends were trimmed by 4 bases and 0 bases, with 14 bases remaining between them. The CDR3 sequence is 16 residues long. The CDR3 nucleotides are TGTGCCAGCAGTTGGGACGGGCTCGCTAGCACAGATACGCAGTATTTT. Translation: CASSWDGLASTDTQYF.

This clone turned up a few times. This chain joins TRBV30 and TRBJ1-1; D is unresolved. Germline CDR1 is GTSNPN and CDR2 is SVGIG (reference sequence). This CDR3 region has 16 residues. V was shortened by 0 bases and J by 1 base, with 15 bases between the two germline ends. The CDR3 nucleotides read TGTGCCTGGAGTGTCCCCCGGCGGAGGGCGAACACTGAAGCTTTCTTT. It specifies CAWSVPRRRANTEAFF. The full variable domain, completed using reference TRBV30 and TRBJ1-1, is SQTIHQWPATLVQPVGSPLSLECTVEGTSNPNLYWYRQAAGRGLQLLFYSVGIGQISSEVPQNLSASRPQDRQFILSSKKLLLSDSGFYLCAWSVPRRRANTEAFFGQGTRLTVV.

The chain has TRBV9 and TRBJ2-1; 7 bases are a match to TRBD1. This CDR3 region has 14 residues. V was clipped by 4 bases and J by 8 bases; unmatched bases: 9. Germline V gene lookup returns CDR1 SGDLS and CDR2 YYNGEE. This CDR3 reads CASSPGQTHYEQFF. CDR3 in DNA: TGTGCCAGCAGCCCGGGACAGACCCACTATGAGCAGTTCTTC.

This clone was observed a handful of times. CDR3 protein: CASSEPPDRGLEAFF. CDR3 sequence (DNA): TGTGCCAGCAGCGAGCCTCCGGACAGGGGACTCGAAGCTTTCTTT. The chain employs TRBV9 and TRBJ1-1; the match to TRBD1 covers 9 bases. The V gene end was trimmed by 3 bases and the J gene end by 8 bases; junction bases not matched to a gene: 11. CDR1 is SGDLS and CDR2 is YYNGEE in the germline V gene. The CDR3 sequence is 15 residues long.

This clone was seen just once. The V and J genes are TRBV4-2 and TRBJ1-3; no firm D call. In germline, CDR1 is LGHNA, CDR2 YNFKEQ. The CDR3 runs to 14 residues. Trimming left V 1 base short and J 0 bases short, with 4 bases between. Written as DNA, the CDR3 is TGTGCCAGCAGCCAAGTGGACTCTGGAAACACCATATATTTT. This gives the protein CASSQVDSGNTIYF.

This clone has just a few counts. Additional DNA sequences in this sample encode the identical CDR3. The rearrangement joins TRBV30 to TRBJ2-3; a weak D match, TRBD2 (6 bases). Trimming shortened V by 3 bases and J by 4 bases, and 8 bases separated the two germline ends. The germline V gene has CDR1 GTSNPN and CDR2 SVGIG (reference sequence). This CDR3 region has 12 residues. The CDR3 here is CAWSGGADTQYF. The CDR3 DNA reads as TGTGCCTGGAGCGGAGGGGCAGATACGCAGTATTTT.

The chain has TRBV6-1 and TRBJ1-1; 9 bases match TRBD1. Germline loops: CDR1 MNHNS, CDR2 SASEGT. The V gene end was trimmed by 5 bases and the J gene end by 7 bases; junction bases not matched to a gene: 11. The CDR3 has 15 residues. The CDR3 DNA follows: TGTGCCAGCAGTTTCACAGGGGGCGCGGATGGTGAAGCTTTCTTT. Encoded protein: CASSFTGGADGEAFF.

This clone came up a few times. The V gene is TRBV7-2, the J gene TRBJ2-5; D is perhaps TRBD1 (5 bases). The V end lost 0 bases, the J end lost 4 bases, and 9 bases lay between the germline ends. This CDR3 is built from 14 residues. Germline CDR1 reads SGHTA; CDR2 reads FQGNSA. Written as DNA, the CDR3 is TGTGCCAGCAGCTTAGCTGGTGGGGCAGAGACCCAGTACTTC. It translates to CASSLAGGAETQYF.

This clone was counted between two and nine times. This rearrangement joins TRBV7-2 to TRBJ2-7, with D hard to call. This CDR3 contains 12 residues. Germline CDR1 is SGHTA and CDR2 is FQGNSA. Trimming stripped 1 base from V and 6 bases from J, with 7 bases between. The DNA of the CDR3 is TGTGCCAGCAGCTTAGGCACGACCGAGCAGTACTTC. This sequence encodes CASSLGTTEQYF. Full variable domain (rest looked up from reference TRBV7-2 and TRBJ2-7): GAGVSQSPSNKVTEKGKDVELRCDPISGHTALYWYRQSLGQGLEFLIYFQGNSAPDKSGLPSDRFSAERTGGSVSTLTIQRTQQEDSAVYLCASSLGTTEQYFGPGTRLTVT.

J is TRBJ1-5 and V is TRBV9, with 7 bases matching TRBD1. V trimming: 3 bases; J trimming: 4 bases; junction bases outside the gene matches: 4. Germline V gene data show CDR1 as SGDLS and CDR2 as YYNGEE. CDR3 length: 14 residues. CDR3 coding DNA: TGTGCCAGCAGCGCGACAGGGTGGAATCAGCCCCAGCATTTT. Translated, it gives CASSATGWNQPQHF. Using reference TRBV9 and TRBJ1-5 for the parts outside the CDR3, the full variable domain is DSGVTQTPKHLITATGQRVTLRCSPRSGDLSVYWYQQSLDQGLQFLIQYYNGEERAKGNILERFSAQQFPDLHSELNLSSLELGDSALYFCASSATGWNQPQHFGDGTRLSIL.